This T cell receptor (beta chain) came from a study of blood T cell repertoires in COVID-19. Study summary: Both acute and convalescent COVID-19 samples were obtained from the United States, Italy and Spain.

Generated by immunoSEQ multiplex PCR, the TCRdb table keeps only in-frame clones and is missing some. Of hundreds of thousands of clones in the sample, roughly 84% were seen once. The study recruited people aged 18 to 89 years across approximately 24 US areas. Germline V gives CDR1 GTSNPN, CDR2 SVGIG (reference sequence). CDR3 length equals 16 residues. V dropped 1 base and J dropped 4; count of bases not matched to a gene: 11. The genes are TRBV30 and TRBJ1-2; 8 nucleotides match TRBD1. The material sequenced was PBMCs or T cells enriched from blood (not recorded which). This clonotype was obtained from a woman between 40 and 50 years old who had recovered from COVID-19. CDR3 region: CAWSASWDRSGYGYTF. The CDR3 DNA sequence: TGTGCCTGGAGTGCCTCCTGGGACAGGTCGGGCTATGGCTACACCTTC. Together with reference TRBV30 and TRBJ1-2, the CDR3 gives the full variable domain: SQTIHQWPATLVQPVGSPLSLECTVEGTSNPNLYWYRQAAGRGLQLLFYSVGIGQISSEVPQNLSASRPQDRQFILSSKKLLLSDSGFYLCAWSASWDRSGYGYTFGSGTRLTVV.